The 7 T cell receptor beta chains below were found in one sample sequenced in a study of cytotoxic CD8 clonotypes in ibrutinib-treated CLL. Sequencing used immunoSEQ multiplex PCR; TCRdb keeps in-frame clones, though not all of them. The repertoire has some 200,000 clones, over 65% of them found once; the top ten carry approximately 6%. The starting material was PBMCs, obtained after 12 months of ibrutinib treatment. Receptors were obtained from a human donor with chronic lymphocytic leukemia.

CDR3 in DNA: TGTGCCATCAGTGAATTCGGAGGGGATCAGCCCCAGCATTTT. Translating gives CAISEFGGDQPQHF. V and J are TRBV10-3 and TRBJ1-5, with D perhaps matching TRBD1 (5 bases). This CDR3 is built from 14 residues. V dropped 3 bases and J dropped 5 bases, with 11 bases sitting between them. Germline V lookup: CDR1 ENHRY, CDR2 SYGVKD.

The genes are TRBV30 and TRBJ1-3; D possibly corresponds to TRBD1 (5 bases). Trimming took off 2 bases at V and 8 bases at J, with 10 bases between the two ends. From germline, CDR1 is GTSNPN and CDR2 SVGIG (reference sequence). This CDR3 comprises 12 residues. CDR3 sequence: CAWSPQGYTIYF. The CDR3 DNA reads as TGTGCCTGGAGTCCTCAGGGTTACACCATATATTTT.

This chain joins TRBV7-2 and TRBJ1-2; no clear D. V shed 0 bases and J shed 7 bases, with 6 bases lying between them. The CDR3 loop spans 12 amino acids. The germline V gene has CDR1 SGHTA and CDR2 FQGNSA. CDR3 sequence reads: CASSLAGFGYTF. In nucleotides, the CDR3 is TGTGCCAGCAGCTTAGCGGGGTTTGGCTACACCTTC. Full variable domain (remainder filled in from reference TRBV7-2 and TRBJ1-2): GAGVSQSPSNKVTEKGKDVELRCDPISGHTALYWYRQSLGQGLEFLIYFQGNSAPDKSGLPSDRFSAERTGGSVSTLTIQRTQQEDSAVYLCASSLAGFGYTFGSGTRLTVV.

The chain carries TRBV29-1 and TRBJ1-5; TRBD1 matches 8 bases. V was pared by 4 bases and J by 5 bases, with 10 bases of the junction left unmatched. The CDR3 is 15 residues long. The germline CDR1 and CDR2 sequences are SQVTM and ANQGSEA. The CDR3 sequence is CSVVFRTGTDQPQHF. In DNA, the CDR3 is TGCAGCGTTGTTTTTAGGACAGGGACCGATCAGCCCCAGCATTTT.

The CDR3 DNA reads as TGTGCCAGCAGAGACATCAGGGGTGCCAAAAACATTCAGTACTTC. This sequence encodes CASRDIRGAKNIQYF. The chain joins TRBV6-1 to TRBJ2-4; possibly TRBD1 for D (6 bases). The CDR3 is 15 residues long. CDR1 is MNHNS, CDR2 SASEGT, per germline. V was shortened by 6 bases and J by 1 base, with 13 bases between the two germline ends.

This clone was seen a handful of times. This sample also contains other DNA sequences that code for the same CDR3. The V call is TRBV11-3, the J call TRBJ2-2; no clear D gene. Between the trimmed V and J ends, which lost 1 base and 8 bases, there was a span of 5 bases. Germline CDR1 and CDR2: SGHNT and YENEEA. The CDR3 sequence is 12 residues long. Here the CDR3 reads CASSLGEGELFF. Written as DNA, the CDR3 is TGTGCCAGCAGCTTAGGAGAGGGGGAGCTGTTTTTT.

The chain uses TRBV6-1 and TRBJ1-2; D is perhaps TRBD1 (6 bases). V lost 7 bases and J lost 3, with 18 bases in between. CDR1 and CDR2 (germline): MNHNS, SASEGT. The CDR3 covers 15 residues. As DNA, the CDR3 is TGTGCCAGCACCCAGAGAATGGGACAAGACTATGGCTACACCTTC. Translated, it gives CASTQRMGQDYGYTF.